This TCR beta chain stems from a study of graft-versus-host responses after intestinal transplantation. Overall study context: Anti-thymocyte globulin induction, then tacrolimus and steroids for around 3 years, went to all recipients.

Assay: immunoSEQ multiplex PCR; the TCRdb copy retains only in-frame clones and omits some. The data hold 25,000 to 30,000 clones, with over 80% observed a single time. As regards this clone: What it recognizes is unknown.

The CDR3 covers 17 residues. Germline loops: CDR1 MDHEN, CDR2 SYDVKM. V lost 6 bases, J lost 2 bases, and 11 bases stayed unmatched. Overall study findings and caveats: Some GvH clones were seen earlier in gut or blood, suggesting intestinal origin. Some patients had graft-donor T cell macrochimerism, and their allografts showed high graft-versus-host to host-versus-graft clonal ratios. Early post-transplant declines in HvG were associated with peak levels of circulating GvH clones.

This chain connects TRBV28 to TRBJ2-3; 10 bases agree with TRBD2. The material was unstimulated CD4+ T cells sorted from spleen or lymph node cells, obtained before intestinal transplant. The sequence derives from a human donor who received an intestinal transplant. The CDR3 DNA is TGTGCCAGCAGGCTAAGGGGACTAGCGCGGTCCACAGATACGCAGTATTTT. This encodes CASRLRGLARSTDTQYF.